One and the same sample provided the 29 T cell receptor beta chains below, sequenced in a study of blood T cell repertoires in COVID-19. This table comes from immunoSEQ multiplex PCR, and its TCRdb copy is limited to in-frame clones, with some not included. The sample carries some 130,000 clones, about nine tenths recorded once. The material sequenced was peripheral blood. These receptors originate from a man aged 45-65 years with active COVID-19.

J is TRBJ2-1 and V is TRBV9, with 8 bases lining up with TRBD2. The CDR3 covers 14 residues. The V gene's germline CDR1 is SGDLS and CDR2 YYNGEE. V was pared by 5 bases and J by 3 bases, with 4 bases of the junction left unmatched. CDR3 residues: CASRAAGDYNEQFF. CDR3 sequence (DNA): TGTGCCAGCAGAGCAGCGGGGGACTACAATGAGCAGTTCTTC.

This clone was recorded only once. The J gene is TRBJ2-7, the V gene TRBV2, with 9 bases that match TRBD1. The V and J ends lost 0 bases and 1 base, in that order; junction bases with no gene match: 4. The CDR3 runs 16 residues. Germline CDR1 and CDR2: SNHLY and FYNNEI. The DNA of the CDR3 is TGTGCCAGCAGTGAAGCTCTGGGGACAGGGTCCTACGAGCAGTACTTC. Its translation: CASSEALGTGSYEQYF.

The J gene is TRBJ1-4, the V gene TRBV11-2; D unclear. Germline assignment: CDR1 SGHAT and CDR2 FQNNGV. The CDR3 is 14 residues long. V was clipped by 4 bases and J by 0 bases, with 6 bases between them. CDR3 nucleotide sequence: TGTGCCAGCAGCTCGGTCTCAACTAATGAAAAACTGTTTTTT. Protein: CASSSVSTNEKLFF.

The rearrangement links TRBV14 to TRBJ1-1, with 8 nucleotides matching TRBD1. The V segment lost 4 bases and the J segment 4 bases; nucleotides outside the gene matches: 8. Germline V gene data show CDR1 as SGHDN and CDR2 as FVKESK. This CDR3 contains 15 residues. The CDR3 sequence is CASSLGQVVGTEAFF. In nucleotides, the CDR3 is TGTGCCAGCAGCCTGGGACAGGTGGTAGGCACTGAAGCTTTCTTT.

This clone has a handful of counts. CDR3 sequence (DNA): TGTGCCAGTCGAGTATCTTTAGGGGGCTACGAGCAGTACTTC. Residues: CASRVSLGGYEQYF. The V call is TRBV28, the J call TRBJ2-7, with TRBD1 as a possible D gene (6 bases). CDR3 length: 14 residues. The V gene lost 9 bases and the J gene lost 3 bases, with 18 bases spanning the gap. CDR1 and CDR2 from the germline V gene are MDHEN and SYDVKM.

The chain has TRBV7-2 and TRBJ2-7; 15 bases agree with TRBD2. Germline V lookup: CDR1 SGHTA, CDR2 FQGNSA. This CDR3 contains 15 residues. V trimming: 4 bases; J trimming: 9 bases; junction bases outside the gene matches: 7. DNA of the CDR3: TGTGCCAGCAGCTCCGGACTAGCGGGGGGGCCCGGGCAGTACTTC. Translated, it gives CASSSGLAGGPGQYF. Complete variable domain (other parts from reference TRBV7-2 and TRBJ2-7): GAGVSQSPSNKVTEKGKDVELRCDPISGHTALYWYRQSLGQGLEFLIYFQGNSAPDKSGLPSDRFSAERTGGSVSTLTIQRTQQEDSAVYLCASSSGLAGGPGQYFGPGTRLTVT.

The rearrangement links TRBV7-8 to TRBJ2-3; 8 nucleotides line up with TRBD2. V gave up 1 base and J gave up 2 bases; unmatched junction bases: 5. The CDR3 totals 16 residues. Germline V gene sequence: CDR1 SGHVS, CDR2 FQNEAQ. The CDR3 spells CASSLVGGAATDTQYF. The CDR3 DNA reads TGTGCCAGCAGCTTAGTCGGGGGGGCGGCCACAGATACGCAGTATTTT.

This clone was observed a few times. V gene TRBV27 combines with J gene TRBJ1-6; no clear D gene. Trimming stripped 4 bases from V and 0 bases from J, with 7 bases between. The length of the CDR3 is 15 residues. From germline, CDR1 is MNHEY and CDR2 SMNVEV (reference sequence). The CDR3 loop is CASSSLSSYNSPLHF. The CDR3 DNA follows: TGTGCCAGCAGTTCCCTGAGCTCCTATAATTCACCCCTCCACTTT.

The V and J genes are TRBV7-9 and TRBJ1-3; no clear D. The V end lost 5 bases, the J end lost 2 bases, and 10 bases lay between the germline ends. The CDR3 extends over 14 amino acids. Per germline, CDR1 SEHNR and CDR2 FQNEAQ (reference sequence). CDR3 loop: CASSPDGAGNTIYF. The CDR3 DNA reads TGTGCCAGCAGCCCCGACGGAGCTGGAAACACCATATATTTT.

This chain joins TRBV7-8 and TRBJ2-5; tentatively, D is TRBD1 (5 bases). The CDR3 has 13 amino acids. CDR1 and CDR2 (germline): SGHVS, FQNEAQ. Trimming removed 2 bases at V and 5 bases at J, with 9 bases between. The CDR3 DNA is TGTGCCAGCAGCTTATGGGCAGGGGAGACCCAGTACTTC. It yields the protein CASSLWAGETQYF.

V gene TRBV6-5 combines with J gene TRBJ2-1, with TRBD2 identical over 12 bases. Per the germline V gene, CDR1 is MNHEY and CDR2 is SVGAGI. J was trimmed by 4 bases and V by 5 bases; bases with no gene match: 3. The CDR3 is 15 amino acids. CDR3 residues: CASSILAGGYNEQFF. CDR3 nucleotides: TGTGCCAGCAGTATACTAGCGGGGGGTTACAATGAGCAGTTCTTC.

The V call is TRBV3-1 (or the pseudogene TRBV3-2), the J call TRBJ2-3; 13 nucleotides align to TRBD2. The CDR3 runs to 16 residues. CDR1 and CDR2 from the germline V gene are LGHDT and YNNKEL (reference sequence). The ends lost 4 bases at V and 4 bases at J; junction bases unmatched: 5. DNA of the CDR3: TGTGCCAGCAGCCCACTAGCGGGGGGGCGTTCAGATACGCAGTATTTT. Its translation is CASSPLAGGRSDTQYF.

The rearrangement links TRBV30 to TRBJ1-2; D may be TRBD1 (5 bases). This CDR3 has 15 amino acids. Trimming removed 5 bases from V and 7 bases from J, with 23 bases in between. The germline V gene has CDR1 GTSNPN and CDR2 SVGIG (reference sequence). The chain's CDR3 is CAWSNKRGGFLGYTF. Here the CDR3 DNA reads TGTGCCTGGTCCAACAAAAGGGGAGGGTTTCTTGGCTACACCTTC.

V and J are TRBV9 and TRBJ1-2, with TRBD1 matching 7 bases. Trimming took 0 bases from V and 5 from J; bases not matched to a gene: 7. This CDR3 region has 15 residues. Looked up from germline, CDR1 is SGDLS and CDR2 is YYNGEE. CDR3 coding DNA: TGTGCCAGCAGCGTAGGGCCCGGGACAGAGTATGGCTACACCTTC. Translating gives CASSVGPGTEYGYTF.

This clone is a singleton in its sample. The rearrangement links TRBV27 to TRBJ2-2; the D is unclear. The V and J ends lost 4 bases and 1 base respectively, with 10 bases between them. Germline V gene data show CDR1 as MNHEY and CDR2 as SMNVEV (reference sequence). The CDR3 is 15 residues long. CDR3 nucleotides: TGTGCCAGCAGTTCCTATCCTTTGAACACCGGGGAGCTGTTTTTT. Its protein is CASSSYPLNTGELFF.

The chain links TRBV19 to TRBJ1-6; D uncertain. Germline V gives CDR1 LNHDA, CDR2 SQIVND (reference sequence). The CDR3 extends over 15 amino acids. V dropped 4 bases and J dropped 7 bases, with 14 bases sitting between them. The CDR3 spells CASSRRQASNSPLHF. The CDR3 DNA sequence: TGTGCCAGTAGTAGACGACAAGCCTCCAATTCACCCCTCCACTTT.

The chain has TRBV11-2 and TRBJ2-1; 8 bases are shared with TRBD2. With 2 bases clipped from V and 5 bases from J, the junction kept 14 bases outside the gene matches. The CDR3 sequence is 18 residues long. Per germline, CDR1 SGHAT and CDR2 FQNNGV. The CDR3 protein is CASSLLSGGLTSNNEQFF. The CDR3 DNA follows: TGTGCCAGCAGCTTATTAAGCGGGGGCCTAACATCTAACAATGAGCAGTTCTTC.

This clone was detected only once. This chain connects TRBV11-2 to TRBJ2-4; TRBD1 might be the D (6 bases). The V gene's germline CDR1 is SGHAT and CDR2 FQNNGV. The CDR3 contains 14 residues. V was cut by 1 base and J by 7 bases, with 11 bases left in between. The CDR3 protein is CASSLVSGDNIQYF. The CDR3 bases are TGTGCCAGCAGCTTAGTGTCAGGGGATAACATTCAGTACTTC.

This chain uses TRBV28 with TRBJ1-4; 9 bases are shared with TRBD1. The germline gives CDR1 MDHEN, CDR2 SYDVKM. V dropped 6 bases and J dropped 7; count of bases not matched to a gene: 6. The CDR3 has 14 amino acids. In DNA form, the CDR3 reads TGTGCCAGCAGGGGGACAGGGAACGGTGAAAAACTGTTTTTT. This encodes CASRGTGNGEKLFF.

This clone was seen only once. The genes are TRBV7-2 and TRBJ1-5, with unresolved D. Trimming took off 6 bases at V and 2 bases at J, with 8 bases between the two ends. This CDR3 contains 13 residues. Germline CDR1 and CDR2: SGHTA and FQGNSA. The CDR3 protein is CASRNTGNQPQHF. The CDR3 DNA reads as TGTGCCAGCAGGAACACAGGCAATCAGCCCCAGCATTTT.

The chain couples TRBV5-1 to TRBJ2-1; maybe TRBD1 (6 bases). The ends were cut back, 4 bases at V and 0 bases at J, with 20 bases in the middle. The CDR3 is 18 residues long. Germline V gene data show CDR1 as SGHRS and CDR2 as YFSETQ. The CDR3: CASSPTGRQVSSYNEQFF. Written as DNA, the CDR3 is TGCGCCAGCAGCCCCACCGGACGACAGGTTAGCTCCTACAATGAGCAGTTCTTC.

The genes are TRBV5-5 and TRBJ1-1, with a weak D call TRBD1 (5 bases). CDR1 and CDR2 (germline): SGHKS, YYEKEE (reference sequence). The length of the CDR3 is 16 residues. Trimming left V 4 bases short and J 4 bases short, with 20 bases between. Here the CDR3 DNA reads TGTGCCAGCAGCCTCGGGGGGGATTCCCGGACCACTGAAGCTTTCTTT. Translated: CASSLGGDSRTTEAFF.

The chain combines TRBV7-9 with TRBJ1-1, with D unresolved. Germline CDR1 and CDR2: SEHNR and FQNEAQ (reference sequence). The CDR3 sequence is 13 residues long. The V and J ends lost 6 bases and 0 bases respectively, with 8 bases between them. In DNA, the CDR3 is TGTGCCAGCAGTCAGGAGGTGAACACTGAAGCTTTCTTT. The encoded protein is CASSQEVNTEAFF.

CDR3 nucleotides: TGCGCCAGCACCTGGGAGGGATCTGGGGCCAACGTCCTGACTTTC. Residues: CASTWEGSGANVLTF. J is TRBJ2-6 and V is TRBV5-1; 7 nucleotides agree with TRBD2. The germline V gene has CDR1 SGHRS and CDR2 YFSETQ. The CDR3 covers 15 residues. Trimming took 6 bases from V and 1 from J; bases not matched to a gene: 4.

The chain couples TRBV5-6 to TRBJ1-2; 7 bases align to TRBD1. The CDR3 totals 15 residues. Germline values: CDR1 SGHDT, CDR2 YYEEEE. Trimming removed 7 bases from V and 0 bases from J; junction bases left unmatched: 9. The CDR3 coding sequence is TGTGCCAGCTGTACCCGAGGGGGCTCTAACTATGGCTACACCTTC. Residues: CASCTRGGSNYGYTF.

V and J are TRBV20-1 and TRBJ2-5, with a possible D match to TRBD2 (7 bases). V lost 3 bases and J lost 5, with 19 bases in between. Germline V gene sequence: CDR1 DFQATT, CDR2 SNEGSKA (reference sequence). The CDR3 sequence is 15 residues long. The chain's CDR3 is CSASVGLGGGETQYF. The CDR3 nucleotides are TGCAGTGCTAGTGTAGGACTAGGGGGTGGGGAGACCCAGTACTTC.

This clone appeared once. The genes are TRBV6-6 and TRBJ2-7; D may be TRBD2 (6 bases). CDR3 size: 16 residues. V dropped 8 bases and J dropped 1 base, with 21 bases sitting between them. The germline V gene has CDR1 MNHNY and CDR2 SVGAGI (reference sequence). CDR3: CASGTGRGVRSYEQYF. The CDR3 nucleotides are TGTGCCAGCGGAACGGGGCGGGGCGTGAGGTCCTACGAGCAGTACTTC.

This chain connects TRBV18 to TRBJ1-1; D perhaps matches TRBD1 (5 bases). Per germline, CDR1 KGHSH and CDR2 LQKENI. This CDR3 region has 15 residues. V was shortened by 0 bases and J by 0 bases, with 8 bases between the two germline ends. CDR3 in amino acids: CASSPPTELNTEAFF. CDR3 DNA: TGTGCCAGCTCACCACCGACAGAACTGAACACTGAAGCTTTCTTT. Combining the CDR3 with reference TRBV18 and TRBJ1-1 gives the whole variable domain NAGVMQNPRHLVRRRGQEARLRCSPMKGHSHVYWYRQLPEEGLKFMVYLQKENIIDESGMPKERFSAEFPKEGPSILRIQQVVRGDSAAYFCASSPPTELNTEAFFGQGTRLTVV.

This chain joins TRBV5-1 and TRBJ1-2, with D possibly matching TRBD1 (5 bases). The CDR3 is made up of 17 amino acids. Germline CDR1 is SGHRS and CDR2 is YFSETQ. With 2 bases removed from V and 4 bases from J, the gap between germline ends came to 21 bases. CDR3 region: CASSFMKAGERGYGYTF. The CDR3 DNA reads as TGCGCCAGCAGCTTTATGAAGGCGGGGGAGAGAGGCTATGGCTACACCTTC.